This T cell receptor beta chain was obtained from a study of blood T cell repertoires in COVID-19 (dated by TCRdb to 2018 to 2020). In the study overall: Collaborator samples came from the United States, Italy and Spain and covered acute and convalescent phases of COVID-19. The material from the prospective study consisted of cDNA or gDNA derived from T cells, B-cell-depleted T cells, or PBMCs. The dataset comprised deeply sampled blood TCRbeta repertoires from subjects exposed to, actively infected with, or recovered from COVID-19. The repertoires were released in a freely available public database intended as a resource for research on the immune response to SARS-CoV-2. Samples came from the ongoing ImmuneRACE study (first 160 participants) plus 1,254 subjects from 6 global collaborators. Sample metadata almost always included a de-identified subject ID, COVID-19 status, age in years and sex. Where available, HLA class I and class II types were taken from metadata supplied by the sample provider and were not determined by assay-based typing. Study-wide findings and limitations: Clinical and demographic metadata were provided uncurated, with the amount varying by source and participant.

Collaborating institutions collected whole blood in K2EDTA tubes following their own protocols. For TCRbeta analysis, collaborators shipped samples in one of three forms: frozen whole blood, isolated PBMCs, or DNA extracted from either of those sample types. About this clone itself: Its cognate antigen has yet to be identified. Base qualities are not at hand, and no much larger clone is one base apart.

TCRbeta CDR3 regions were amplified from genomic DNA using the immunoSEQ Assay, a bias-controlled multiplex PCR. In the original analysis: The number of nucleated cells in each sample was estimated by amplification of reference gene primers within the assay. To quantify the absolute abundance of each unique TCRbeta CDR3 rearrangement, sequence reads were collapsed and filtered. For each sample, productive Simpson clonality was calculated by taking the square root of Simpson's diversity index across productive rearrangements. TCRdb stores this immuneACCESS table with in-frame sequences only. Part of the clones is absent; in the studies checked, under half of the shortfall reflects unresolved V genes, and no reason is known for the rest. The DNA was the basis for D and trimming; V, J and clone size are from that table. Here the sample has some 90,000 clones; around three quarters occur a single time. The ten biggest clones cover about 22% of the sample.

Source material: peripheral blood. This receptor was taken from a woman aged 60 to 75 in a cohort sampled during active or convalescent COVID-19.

The DNA sequence follows: TGTGCCAGCAGCTGGGGTGGCAGGGGCGAGCAGTACTTC. It is translated as CASSWGGRGEQYF. This chain is built from TRBV7-9 and TRBJ2-7; matching of 6 bases hints at TRBD1 as the D gene. The germline V gene (reference sequence) yields SEHNR for CDR1 and FQNEAQ for CDR2. The CDR3 sequence holds 13 residues, the cysteine and phenylalanine included. Kept here is only the CDR3 DNA, which spans 39 bases and is read in frame from base 1. V drops 4 bases and J drops 6 bases, leaving 13 bases in between. The entire variable domain, with the stretches around the CDR3 drawn from the reference TRBV7-9 and TRBJ2-7 proteins, is DTGVSQNPRHKITKRGQNVTFRCDPISEHNRLYWYRQTLGQGPEFLTYFQNEAQLEKSRLLSDRFSAERPKGSFSTLEIQRTEQGDSAMYLCASSWGGRGEQYFGPGTRLTVT.